The T cell receptor (beta chain) under discussion was sequenced for a study of vaccination and CD4 T cells after COVID-19. Study-wide background: Post-COVID sampling occurred a median approximately 100 days after diagnosis (range 35 to 161).

Sequenced with the Oncomine TCR Beta short-read assay was DNA taken from cultured CD4+ T cells. One entry per CDR3 protein results from TCRdb running MiXCR on the PCR reads. The sample holds some 12,000 distinct CDR3 sequences; about 50% are singletons and the top ten take about 21%. CDR3 size: 18 residues. J was trimmed by 4 bases and V by 7 bases; bases with no gene match: 12. Germline lookup yields CDR1 SNHLY and CDR2 FYNNEI. Points on this clonotype: The target antigen is unknown.

The study, taken as a whole, reports: It was observed that, in convalescent patients, a median around 90% of reactive clones arose only post-vaccination. Spike mono-reactivity was the property of 304 of 307 vaccine-specific clones in convalescent patients.

Treatment reported: roughly ten-day PBMC culture with coronavirus spike peptide pools or control peptides (ViraFEST assay). PBMCs were cultured at 1.5 million to 2.5 million per well with roughly 9.7 IU/ml IL-2 and 8 to 10 ug/ml peptide pools. V gene TRBV2 combines with J gene TRBJ2-3, with TRBD2 identical over 15 bases. Sequencing was done on a sample of CD4+ T cells from blood, cultured in vitro. This sequence originates from a human donor who had recovered from COVID-19. The CDR3: CASNPGLAGGGGADTQYF. Written as DNA, the CDR3 is TGTGCCAGCAATCCGGGACTAGCGGGAGGTGGGGGGGCAGATACGCAGTATTTT.